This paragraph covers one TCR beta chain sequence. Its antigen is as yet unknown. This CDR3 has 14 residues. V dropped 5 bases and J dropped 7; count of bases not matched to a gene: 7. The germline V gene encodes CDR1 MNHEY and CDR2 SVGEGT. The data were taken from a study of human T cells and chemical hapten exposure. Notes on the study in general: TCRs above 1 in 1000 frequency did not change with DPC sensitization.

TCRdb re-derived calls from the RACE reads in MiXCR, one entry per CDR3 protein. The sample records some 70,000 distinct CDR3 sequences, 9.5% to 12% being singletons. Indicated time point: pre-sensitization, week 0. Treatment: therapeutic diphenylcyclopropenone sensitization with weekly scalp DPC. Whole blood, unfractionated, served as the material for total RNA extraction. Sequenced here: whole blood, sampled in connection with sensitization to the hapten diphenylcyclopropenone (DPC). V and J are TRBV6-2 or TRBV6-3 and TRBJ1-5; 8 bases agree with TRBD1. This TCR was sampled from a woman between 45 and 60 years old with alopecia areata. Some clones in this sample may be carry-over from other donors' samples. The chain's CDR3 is CASSDGQGRQPQHF. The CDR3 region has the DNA TGTGCCAGCAGTGACGGACAGGGTAGGCAGCCCCAGCATTTT.